The entry below describes one T cell receptor beta chain. The junction departs from the called germline gene at one end, perhaps through a read error. These data belong to a study of PD-1 blockade in classical Hodgkin lymphoma. No patient escaped relapse after autologous stem cell transplantation, and brentuximab vedotin exposure varied. Germline V gives CDR1 MNHEY, CDR2 SMNVEV (reference sequence). CDR3 size: 15 residues. Assay used: immunoSEQ multiplex PCR; TCRdb lists only in-frame clones, some missing. The repertoire holds about 30,000 clones, with approximately 70% as singletons. This sequence was found in a human donor with classical Hodgkin lymphoma. The sample consisted of peripheral blood mononuclear cells (PBMCs), taken before the second cycle of nivolumab. The chain carries TRBV27 and TRBJ1-5, with D maybe TRBD1 (6 bases). CDR3 DNA: TGTGCCGGCAGTTCCGACAGGAACCTAAATCAGCCCCAGCATTTT. Residues: CAGSSDRNLNQPQHF.